The 13 T cell receptor beta chains reported below all come from one sample, sequenced in a study of cytomegalovirus exposure and HLA in healthy donors. PCR used 60 Vbeta primers and 13 Jbeta primers. The method was immunoSEQ multiplex PCR; TCRdb's version includes in-frame clones alone and lacks a portion of them. Here the sample spans some 240,000 clones, 70% to 80% being singletons. The sample was PBMCs. These receptor sequences come from a male donor in good health and CMV-seronegative.

This clone has more than one count but fewer than ten. The chain is built from TRBV2 and TRBJ1-1; D gene unclear. This CDR3 has 15 residues. V dropped 9 bases and J dropped 0 bases, with 17 bases sitting between them. CDR1 and CDR2 from the germline V gene are SNHLY and FYNNEI. The CDR3 coding sequence is TGTGCCAGTCAAACTGACGGGTGGCTGAACACTGAAGCTTTCTTT. This sequence encodes CASQTDGWLNTEAFF.

The CDR3 nucleotides read TGTGCCAGCAGTTCAGTGGGCTCCGAGCAGTACTTC. Translated, it gives CASSSVGSEQYF. The V call is TRBV28, the J call TRBJ2-5; D is unclear. TRBJ2-7 explains the end of the DNA better; the J call may be wrong. The germline V gene has CDR1 MDHEN and CDR2 SYDVKM. The CDR3 is made up of 12 amino acids.

The chain couples TRBV6-1 to TRBJ1-5; TRBD1 aligns across 7 bases. Germline CDR1 reads MNHNS; CDR2 reads SASEGT. This CDR3 is built from 13 residues. V trimming: 10 bases; J trimming: 1 base; junction bases outside the gene matches: 4. The CDR3 DNA is TGTGCCACCGAGACAGGGAGCAATCAGCCCCAGCATTTT. It is translated as CATETGSNQPQHF.

This sequence joins TRBV6-5 and TRBJ2-1; 8 bases map to TRBD1. Germline V gives CDR1 MNHEY, CDR2 SVGAGI. The CDR3 has 15 amino acids. Losses at the gene ends were 4 bases for V and 4 bases for J; bases not matched to a gene: 6. CDR3: CASSFTGGSYNEQFF. The CDR3, as DNA: TGTGCCAGCAGTTTTACAGGGGGATCGTACAATGAGCAGTTCTTC.

J is TRBJ2-1 and V is TRBV6-1; 11 bases are shared with TRBD1. Germline V gene sequence: CDR1 MNHNS, CDR2 SASEGT. The CDR3 runs to 17 residues. Trimming cost V 3 bases and J 4 bases; bases outside gene matches: 8. CDR3 sequence: CASSDNLGTGGYNEQFF. CDR3 DNA sequence: TGTGCCAGCAGTGATAACCTAGGGACAGGGGGATACAATGAGCAGTTCTTC.

V usage is TRBV5-1 and J usage is TRBJ2-1, with 9 nucleotides matching TRBD1. The CDR3 runs to 16 residues. Germline V gene lookup returns CDR1 SGHRS and CDR2 YFSETQ. Unmatched junction bases numbered 12, after V lost 4 bases and J lost 7 bases. Written as DNA, the CDR3 is TGCGCCAGCAGCCCGCGTGCGGACAGGGGATTGAATGAGCAGTTCTTC. This translates into CASSPRADRGLNEQFF.

This clone was recorded a few times. The chain couples TRBV9 to TRBJ1-1; D not resolved. This CDR3 spans 13 amino acids. Germline CDR1 is SGDLS and CDR2 is YYNGEE. Trimming left V 0 bases short and J 1 base short, with 4 bases between. CDR3 in DNA: TGTGCCAGCAGCGTAGGGCCGAACACTGAAGCTTTCTTT. It encodes CASSVGPNTEAFF.

This clone has just a few counts. The rearrangement uses TRBV27 and TRBJ1-1, with unresolved D. Germline V gives CDR1 MNHEY, CDR2 SMNVEV (reference sequence). The CDR3 has 17 residues. Trimming took 4 bases from V and 0 from J, leaving 18 bases between them. The CDR3 DNA reads TGTGCCAGCAGTTCAGGTCCACCCAATTCAGTGAACACTGAAGCTTTCTTT. Residues: CASSSGPPNSVNTEAFF.

The chain links TRBV6-1 to TRBJ2-1, with 11 bases aligning to TRBD2. V lost 6 bases, J lost 5 bases, and 6 bases stayed unmatched. The CDR3 totals 15 residues. The germline V gene encodes CDR1 MNHNS and CDR2 SASEGT. The CDR3 region is CASRGGTSGNNEQFF. CDR3 nucleotides: TGTGCCAGCAGAGGGGGGACTAGCGGTAACAATGAGCAGTTCTTC.

The rearrangement joins TRBV28 to TRBJ2-6; 8 nucleotides agree with TRBD2. CDR3 size: 17 residues. The V gene end was trimmed by 4 bases and the J gene end by 0 bases; junction bases not matched to a gene: 5. Germline V gene lookup returns CDR1 MDHEN and CDR2 SYDVKM. CDR3 protein: CASSYRGGFSGANVLTF. In DNA form, the CDR3 reads TGTGCCAGCAGTTACCGGGGGGGTTTCTCTGGGGCCAACGTCCTGACTTTC.

The rearrangement links TRBV9 to TRBJ1-2; no clear D gene. The CDR3 is 15 residues long. Germline V lookup: CDR1 SGDLS, CDR2 YYNGEE. V lost 4 bases and J lost 7, with 20 bases in between. The DNA of the CDR3 is TGTGCCAGCAGCCCCGTTCACGGGGAAGAGGGTGGCTACACCTTC. Its protein product is CASSPVHGEEGGYTF.

This chain joins TRBV7-9 and TRBJ2-5; possible D gene TRBD2, 5 bases. The CDR3 covers 15 residues. Germline CDR1 SEHNR, CDR2 FQNEAQ (reference sequence). Between the trimmed V and J ends, which lost 5 bases and 2 bases, there was a span of 15 bases. Here the CDR3 reads CASSPGRNTQETQYF. CDR3 DNA: TGTGCCAGCAGCCCGGGGAGAAATACACAAGAGACCCAGTACTTC.

The table lists this clone with a few counts. V gene TRBV28 combines with J gene TRBJ2-7; TRBD2 matches 13 bases. The J segment lost 1 base and the V segment lost 0 bases, leaving 12 bases of the junction unmatched. The germline V gene encodes CDR1 MDHEN and CDR2 SYDVKM. There are 20 residues in the CDR3. CDR3 sequence: CASSLWGTSGMKEGSYEQYF. The CDR3 DNA follows: TGTGCCAGCAGTTTATGGGGGACTAGCGGGATGAAAGAAGGGTCCTACGAGCAGTACTTC.